The entry below describes one TCR beta chain. This record comes from a study of Ad26.COV2.S vaccination and SARS-CoV-2 variants. Indicated treatment: about 20 received Ad26.COV2.S at low or high dose, single or two shots; five or six received placebo; per-sample allocation not given. The samples were gathered on day 63 after the first injection of vaccine or placebo. Clones were sequenced by immunoSEQ multiplex PCR, and TCRdb holds only the in-frame ones, with some missing. The sample has about 420,000 clones; roughly 88% are singletons. The receptor was derived from a person aged 18-60 years who received the Ad26.COV2.S COVID-19 vaccine or a placebo. The material sequenced was peripheral blood, taken in a trial of Ad26.COV2.S vaccine versus placebo.

CDR3 protein: CAISESYLGVSNQPQHF. CDR3 nucleotide sequence: TGTGCCATCAGTGAGTCTTATCTGGGGGTTAGCAATCAGCCCCAGCATTTT. This rearrangement joins TRBV10-3 to TRBJ1-5; maybe TRBD1 (5 bases). Trimming left V 0 bases short and J 0 bases short, with 12 bases between. This CDR3 has 17 residues. The germline V gene encodes CDR1 ENHRY and CDR2 SYGVKD.